The 32 T cell receptor beta chains below all came from one sample that was sequenced in a study of beta chain features in type 1 diabetes. Notes on the study in general: When Type 1 diabetes patients were examined, their TCRB CDR3s proved moderately but significantly shorter in all four CD4+ subsets.

The antigens these receptors bind are not known. Reverse transcription of all isolated RNA meant that expressed TCRB transcripts were sequenced. The repertoire was sequenced with immunoSEQ multiplex PCR; TCRdb's copy has only in-frame clones and lacks some. The data show hundreds of thousands of clones, more than 12% seen once. Sequencing used naive CD4+ T cells from blood. The receptors shown here come from a man aged 18 to 35 with type 1 diabetes.

The chain is built from TRBV19 and TRBJ1-5; D is possibly TRBD1 (5 bases). The germline V gene has CDR1 LNHDA and CDR2 SQIVND (reference sequence). Trimming left V 10 bases short and J 6 bases short, with 22 bases between. There are 15 residues in the CDR3. CDR3 DNA: TGTGCCACCCGTCTGCAGGGCGAGTTTGGTCAGCCCCAGCATTTT. Translated: CATRLQGEFGQPQHF.

This clone was detected only a few times. This chain uses TRBV5-6 with TRBJ2-1; 10 bases align to TRBD1. Germline loops: CDR1 SGHDT, CDR2 YYEEEE. The CDR3 length is 14 residues. The J segment lost 8 bases and the V segment lost 6 bases, leaving 8 bases of the junction unmatched. The DNA for the CDR3 is TGTGCCAGCAACCGTCCCGGACAGGGGGATGAGCAGTTCTTC. Protein: CASNRPGQGDEQFF.

V and J are TRBV7-2 and TRBJ2-5; 8 nucleotides match TRBD1. CDR3 length: 18 residues. V shed 1 base, J shed 4 bases, and the junction held 14 bases outside the gene matches. Germline loops: CDR1 SGHTA, CDR2 FQGNSA. CDR3 protein: CASSLEVFRQGISETQYF. DNA of the CDR3: TGTGCCAGCAGCTTAGAGGTATTCAGACAGGGGATTTCAGAGACCCAGTACTTC. Together with reference TRBV7-2 and TRBJ2-5, the CDR3 gives the full variable domain: GAGVSQSPSNKVTEKGKDVELRCDPISGHTALYWYRQSLGQGLEFLIYFQGNSAPDKSGLPSDRFSAERTGGSVSTLTIQRTQQEDSAVYLCASSLEVFRQGISETQYFGPGTRLLVL.

In its sample, this clone was seen a few times. The gene calls are TRBV7-2 and TRBJ2-4; 10 bases fit TRBD2. The germline gives CDR1 SGHTA, CDR2 FQGNSA. The CDR3 extends over 14 amino acids. With V trimmed by 3 bases and J by 7 bases, 3 bases remained unmatched. The chain's CDR3 is CASSFSSGSNIQYF. DNA for the CDR3: TGTGCCAGCAGCTTTTCTAGCGGGAGTAACATTCAGTACTTC. Drawing the rest from reference TRBV7-2 and TRBJ2-4, the complete variable domain is GAGVSQSPSNKVTEKGKDVELRCDPISGHTALYWYRQSLGQGLEFLIYFQGNSAPDKSGLPSDRFSAERTGGSVSTLTIQRTQQEDSAVYLCASSFSSGSNIQYFGAGTRLSVL.

The table lists this clone with a few counts. The chain couples TRBV7-2 to TRBJ2-1; D unresolved. Germline CDR1 and CDR2: SGHTA and FQGNSA. CDR3 length: 11 residues. Trimming pared 5 bases from V and 3 bases from J, leaving 2 bases between. The CDR3 protein is CASSNYNEQFF. The CDR3 DNA is TGTGCCAGCAGCAACTACAATGAGCAGTTCTTC.

This clone was observed a few times. The J gene is TRBJ1-1, the V gene TRBV27, with D possibly being TRBD1 (6 bases). V lost 0 bases, J lost 5 bases, and 19 bases lay in between. The CDR3 sequence is 17 residues long. The germline V gene has CDR1 MNHEY and CDR2 SMNVEV (reference sequence). CDR3 loop: CASSLSGAPTLETEAFF. The CDR3 nucleotides are TGTGCCAGCAGTTTATCGGGGGCCCCGACCTTAGAGACTGAAGCTTTCTTT.

This clone was observed a handful of times. This chain uses TRBV7-2 with TRBJ1-1; 8 nucleotides agree with TRBD1. Germline V lookup: CDR1 SGHTA, CDR2 FQGNSA. This CDR3 comprises 14 residues. Trimming at V came to 2 bases and at J to 4 bases, leaving 3 bases not matched to a gene. The CDR3 spells CASSLQGAGTEAFF. In DNA, the CDR3 is TGTGCCAGCAGCTTACAGGGGGCTGGCACTGAAGCTTTCTTT.

In this sample, this clone turned up a few times. This sample includes further DNA sequences coding for the same CDR3. This chain links TRBV7-2 with TRBJ2-3; possibly TRBD1 or TRBD2 for D (6 bases each). The CDR3 has 15 residues. Germline V gives CDR1 SGHTA, CDR2 FQGNSA. Trimming removed 1 base from V and 0 bases from J, with 8 bases in between. CDR3 DNA: TGTGCCAGCAGCTTAGTGGGGGGCAGCACAGATACGCAGTATTTT. It yields the protein CASSLVGGSTDTQYF.

The chain couples TRBV30 to TRBJ2-3, with D possibly being TRBD1 or TRBD2 (6 bases each). CDR3 size: 15 residues. Germline V CDR1 and CDR2: GTSNPN, SVGIG (reference sequence). V was pared by 2 bases and J by 2 bases, with 14 bases between. The chain's CDR3 is CAWSRGATFTDTQYF. The CDR3 coding sequence is TGTGCCTGGAGTAGGGGGGCGACTTTCACAGATACGCAGTATTTT. The complete variable domain, with remaining parts taken from reference TRBV30 and TRBJ2-3, reads SQTIHQWPATLVQPVGSPLSLECTVEGTSNPNLYWYRQAAGRGLQLLFYSVGIGQISSEVPQNLSASRPQDRQFILSSKKLLLSDSGFYLCAWSRGATFTDTQYFGPGTRLTVL.

The chain couples TRBV30 to TRBJ2-2, with 9 nucleotides matching TRBD2. The CDR3 runs to 14 residues. The junction had 3 bases not matched to a gene; V was cut back by 5 bases and J by 2 bases. Germline-derived CDR1 and CDR2 are GTSNPN and SVGIG (reference sequence). The CDR3 DNA sequence: TGTGCCTGGCGGACTAGCGAAAACACCGGGGAGCTGTTTTTT. This encodes CAWRTSENTGELFF. Supplemented by reference TRBV30 and TRBJ2-2, the full variable domain reads SQTIHQWPATLVQPVGSPLSLECTVEGTSNPNLYWYRQAAGRGLQLLFYSVGIGQISSEVPQNLSASRPQDRQFILSSKKLLLSDSGFYLCAWRTSENTGELFFGEGSRLTVL.

This chain uses TRBV19 with TRBJ1-2, with D possibly TRBD1 on 6 matching bases. V gave up 7 bases and J gave up 0 bases, with 12 bases separating them. This CDR3 comprises 14 residues. Germline V lookup: CDR1 LNHDA, CDR2 SQIVND (reference sequence). CDR3 coding DNA: TGTGCCAGTAATGACAGGCCTACTAACTATGGCTACACCTTC. This gives the protein CASNDRPTNYGYTF. Looking up the rest from reference TRBV19 and TRBJ1-2 gives the full variable domain: DGGITQSPKYLFRKEGQNVTLSCEQNLNHDAMYWYRQDPGQGLRLIYYSQIVNDFQKGDIAEGYSVSREKKESFPLTVTSAQKNPTAFYLCASNDRPTNYGYTFGSGTRLTVV.

The rearrangement joins TRBV2 to TRBJ2-7, with D possibly being TRBD1 (5 bases). V was shortened by 4 bases and J by 0 bases, with 10 bases between the two germline ends. The CDR3 covers 14 residues. Germline CDR1 reads SNHLY; CDR2 reads FYNNEI. The CDR3 region is CASSGQPSSYEQYF. CDR3 DNA: TGTGCCAGCAGTGGACAGCCAAGCTCCTACGAGCAGTACTTC.

Of note for this clone: The sample holds other DNA sequences that translate to the same CDR3. The rearrangement joins TRBV30 to TRBJ2-7, with D perhaps matching TRBD1 (6 bases). This CDR3 comprises 14 residues. V gave up 0 bases and J gave up 0 bases, with 9 bases separating them. Germline lookup yields CDR1 GTSNPN and CDR2 SVGIG (reference sequence). This CDR3 is CAWSVGGSSYEQYF. Written as DNA, the CDR3 is TGTGCCTGGAGTGTTGGGGGCAGCTCCTACGAGCAGTACTTC.

This clone has just a few counts. The J gene is TRBJ1-1, the V gene TRBV30; D is perhaps TRBD1 (5 bases). The V end was cut by 7 bases, the J end by 11 bases, with 23 bases between. There are 13 residues in the CDR3. The germline CDR1 and CDR2 sequences are GTSNPN and SVGIG (reference sequence). The CDR3 region has the DNA TGTGCCTCCAGTCCGGGACCTGGATCGTGGGCTTTCTTT. Translating gives CASSPGPGSWAFF. The entire variable domain, with the rest obtained from reference TRBV30 and TRBJ1-1, is as follows: SQTIHQWPATLVQPVGSPLSLECTVEGTSNPNLYWYRQAAGRGLQLLFYSVGIGQISSEVPQNLSASRPQDRQFILSSKKLLLSDSGFYLCASSPGPGSWAFFGQGTRLTVV.

The chain recombines TRBV29-1 with TRBJ2-7; D gene uncertain. Trimming removed 4 bases at V and 1 base at J, with 8 bases between. This CDR3 is 12 amino acids long. Germline V CDR1 and CDR2: SQVTM, ANQGSEA. The CDR3 here is CSVGAGSYEQYF. Written as DNA, the CDR3 is TGCAGCGTTGGGGCAGGATCCTACGAGCAGTACTTC.

Details on this clone: One end of the junction fails to match germline, which may point to a read error. The chain is built from TRBV7-7 and TRBJ2-7; D remains unclear. The germline CDR1 and CDR2 sequences are SSHAT and FNYEAQ (reference sequence). This CDR3 is built from 14 residues. CDR3 DNA sequence: TGTGCTAGCAGCCCCGAGTGGACGAGGACCGAGCAGTACTTC. It is translated as CASSPEWTRTEQYF.

The J gene is TRBJ2-2, the V gene TRBV5-4, with TRBD1 as a possible D gene (5 bases). The germline V gene encodes CDR1 SGHNT and CDR2 YYREEE (reference sequence). This CDR3 comprises 16 residues. V was shortened by 1 base and J by 4 bases, with 14 bases between the two germline ends. CDR3 sequence: CASSLPKGQGTGELFF. The CDR3 DNA reads as TGTGCCAGCAGCTTGCCGAAGGGGCAGGGCACCGGGGAGCTGTTTTTT.

The chain is built from TRBV19 and TRBJ2-7, with D perhaps matching TRBD1 (5 bases). This CDR3 has 13 amino acids. Trimming removed 4 bases at V and 3 bases at J, with 10 bases between. CDR1 LNHDA and CDR2 SQIVND come from the germline V gene (reference sequence). The chain's CDR3 is CASSTGKGYEQYF. CDR3 in DNA: TGTGCCAGTAGTACAGGGAAGGGCTACGAGCAGTACTTC.

This clone was detected only a few times. The V gene is TRBV25-1, the J gene TRBJ2-6; no clear D. The germline gives CDR1 MGHDK, CDR2 SYGVNS. This CDR3 spans 16 amino acids. Trimming removed 1 base at V and 4 bases at J, with 11 bases between. As DNA, the CDR3 is TGTGCCAGCAGTGAATTCCCACGTGGAGGGGCCAACGTCCTGACTTTC. Encoded protein: CASSEFPRGGANVLTF.

V usage is TRBV7-3 and J usage is TRBJ1-2; 11 bases are shared with TRBD1. V lost 4 bases, J lost 9 bases, and 10 bases stayed unmatched. Germline V CDR1 and CDR2: SGHTA, FQGTGA. This CDR3 is 15 amino acids long. The CDR3 DNA follows: TGTGCCAGCAGCTCCTATGTGGACAGGGGGCTGAGCTACACCTTC. This gives the protein CASSSYVDRGLSYTF.

There are a few counts of this clone. The V and J genes are TRBV19 and TRBJ2-1; TRBD2 might be the D (5 bases). Per germline, CDR1 LNHDA and CDR2 SQIVND (reference sequence). The CDR3 loop spans 14 amino acids. V lost 5 bases to trimming and J lost 2 bases, with 10 bases between them. The CDR3 sequence: CASSPGWAYNEQFF. Written as DNA, the CDR3 is TGTGCCAGTAGTCCGGGATGGGCCTACAATGAGCAGTTCTTC.

This clone was seen a few times. The chain carries TRBV27 and TRBJ2-6; D is unclear. The germline V gene has CDR1 MNHEY and CDR2 SMNVEV (reference sequence). V gave up 4 bases and J gave up 1 base, with 8 bases separating them. The CDR3 is made up of 15 amino acids. The CDR3: CASSSVVSGANVLTF. CDR3 coding DNA: TGTGCCAGCAGTTCGGTAGTGTCTGGGGCCAACGTCCTGACTTTC.

The V call is TRBV7-2, the J call TRBJ2-7; D unclear. Deletions cut 8 bases from V and 8 bases from J, with 22 bases between. The length of the CDR3 is 14 residues. The germline V gene encodes CDR1 SGHTA and CDR2 FQGNSA. The CDR3 coding sequence is TGTGCCAGCGCGGAACCCCCGCCTTACACGAAGCAGTACTTC. It encodes CASAEPPPYTKQYF.

The table lists this clone with a few counts. The identical CDR3 is also encoded by other nucleotide sequences in the sample. The CDR3, as DNA: TGCGCCAGCAGCTTGGCCGGGGGCGAAGAGACCCAGTACTTC. This sequence encodes CASSLAGGEETQYF. The chain employs TRBV5-1 and TRBJ2-5; D may match TRBD1 or TRBD2 (6 bases each). V was cut by 0 bases and J by 3 bases, with 9 bases left in between. Germline V gene data show CDR1 as SGHRS and CDR2 as YFSETQ. The CDR3 covers 14 residues.

This clone has a handful of counts. This chain links TRBV13 with TRBJ2-7, with a tentative D call TRBD2 (5 bases). Per the germline V gene, CDR1 is PRHDT and CDR2 is FYEKMQ (reference sequence). This CDR3 is 13 amino acids long. Trimming cost V 5 bases and J 2 bases, with 10 bases left between them. In nucleotides, the CDR3 is TGTGCCAGCAGCCAGCGGAGCGCCTACGAGCAGTACTTC. Amino acids: CASSQRSAYEQYF.

This clone was seen a handful of times. This same CDR3 is encoded by further DNA sequences in the sample. The chain joins TRBV6-5 to TRBJ1-5; D might be TRBD1 (5 bases). This CDR3 has 14 residues. With 2 bases removed from V and 1 base from J, the gap between germline ends came to 6 bases. The germline V gene has CDR1 MNHEY and CDR2 SVGAGI. The CDR3 sequence: CASSYGGSNQPQHF. DNA for the CDR3: TGTGCCAGCAGTTACGGGGGGAGCAATCAGCCCCAGCATTTT.

The rearrangement links TRBV4-1 to TRBJ2-1; D remains unclear. The CDR3 contains 13 residues. V was shortened by 4 bases and J by 4 bases, with 8 bases between the two germline ends. CDR1 and CDR2 (germline): MGHRA, YSYEKL. Written as DNA, the CDR3 is TGCGCCAGCAGCCTCGCAGGATACAATGAGCAGTTCTTC. It translates to CASSLAGYNEQFF.

The V gene is TRBV7-2, the J gene TRBJ1-2, with a possible D match to TRBD1 (6 bases). The CDR3 spans 14 residues. Germline loops: CDR1 SGHTA, CDR2 FQGNSA. The V gene lost 5 bases and the J gene lost 7 bases, with 17 bases spanning the gap. This chain's CDR3 is CASSLTGRAIGYTF. DNA for the CDR3: TGTGCCAGCAGCCTTACAGGGAGGGCGATTGGCTACACCTTC.

The rearrangement joins TRBV30 to TRBJ2-1, with D perhaps TRBD1 or TRBD2 (6 bases each). V was trimmed by 5 bases and J by 3 bases, leaving 17 bases between them. There are 15 residues in the CDR3. Germline V gene data show CDR1 as GTSNPN and CDR2 as SVGIG (reference sequence). Here the CDR3 DNA reads TGTGCCTGGGCCCGGGGGTGGGGGCACTACAATGAGCAGTTCTTC. This encodes CAWARGWGHYNEQFF.

This clone occurred a few times. The chain couples TRBV9 to TRBJ1-4; no reliable D call. V was cut by 0 bases and J by 11 bases, with 14 bases left in between. The length of the CDR3 is 14 residues. Germline values: CDR1 SGDLS, CDR2 YYNGEE. The CDR3 sequence: CASSVGTAPGKLFF. The CDR3, as DNA: TGTGCCAGCAGCGTAGGGACCGCCCCGGGGAAACTGTTTTTT.

This clone was seen a handful of times. The V call is TRBV5-4, the J call TRBJ2-1; 8 nucleotides agree with TRBD2. Germline-derived CDR1 and CDR2 are SGHNT and YYREEE (reference sequence). The CDR3 is 14 residues long. V shed 2 bases and J 7 bases; nucleotides not matched to a gene: 5. The CDR3 sequence is CASSFQREWNEQFF. CDR3 in DNA: TGTGCCAGCAGCTTTCAGCGGGAGTGGAATGAGCAGTTCTTC.

The chain links TRBV29-1 to TRBJ1-1; the match to TRBD1 covers 7 bases. V was pared by 5 bases and J by 10 bases, with 13 bases of the junction left unmatched. CDR3 length: 13 residues. In germline, CDR1 is SQVTM, CDR2 ANQGSEA. The CDR3 reads CSVLTRQGGGAFF. In DNA, the CDR3 is TGCAGCGTTCTAACGAGACAGGGTGGAGGAGCTTTCTTT.